This T cell receptor (beta chain) was captured in a study of sequential checkpoint blockade in melanoma. The table came from immunoSEQ multiplex PCR; TCRdb's copy has only in-frame clones and leaves some out. The sample carries about 32,000 clones, more than 65% recorded once. Treatment described: randomized to nivolumab then ipilimumab (arm A) or the reverse (arm B). Germline values: CDR1 MNHEY, CDR2 SMNVEV (reference sequence). Trimming removed 2 bases at V and 5 bases at J, with 15 bases between. The CDR3 contains 15 residues. The sequence was obtained from a human donor with melanoma. The chain employs TRBV27 and TRBJ1-2; no clear D. The sequenced sample was CD8+ T cells sorted from blood (inferred from file names), obtained from a patient given nivolumab and ipilimumab in sequence. The CDR3 nucleotides are TGTGCCAGCAGTTTAACCCCCAGACTGAATTATGGCTACACCTTC. This gives the protein CASSLTPRLNYGYTF.